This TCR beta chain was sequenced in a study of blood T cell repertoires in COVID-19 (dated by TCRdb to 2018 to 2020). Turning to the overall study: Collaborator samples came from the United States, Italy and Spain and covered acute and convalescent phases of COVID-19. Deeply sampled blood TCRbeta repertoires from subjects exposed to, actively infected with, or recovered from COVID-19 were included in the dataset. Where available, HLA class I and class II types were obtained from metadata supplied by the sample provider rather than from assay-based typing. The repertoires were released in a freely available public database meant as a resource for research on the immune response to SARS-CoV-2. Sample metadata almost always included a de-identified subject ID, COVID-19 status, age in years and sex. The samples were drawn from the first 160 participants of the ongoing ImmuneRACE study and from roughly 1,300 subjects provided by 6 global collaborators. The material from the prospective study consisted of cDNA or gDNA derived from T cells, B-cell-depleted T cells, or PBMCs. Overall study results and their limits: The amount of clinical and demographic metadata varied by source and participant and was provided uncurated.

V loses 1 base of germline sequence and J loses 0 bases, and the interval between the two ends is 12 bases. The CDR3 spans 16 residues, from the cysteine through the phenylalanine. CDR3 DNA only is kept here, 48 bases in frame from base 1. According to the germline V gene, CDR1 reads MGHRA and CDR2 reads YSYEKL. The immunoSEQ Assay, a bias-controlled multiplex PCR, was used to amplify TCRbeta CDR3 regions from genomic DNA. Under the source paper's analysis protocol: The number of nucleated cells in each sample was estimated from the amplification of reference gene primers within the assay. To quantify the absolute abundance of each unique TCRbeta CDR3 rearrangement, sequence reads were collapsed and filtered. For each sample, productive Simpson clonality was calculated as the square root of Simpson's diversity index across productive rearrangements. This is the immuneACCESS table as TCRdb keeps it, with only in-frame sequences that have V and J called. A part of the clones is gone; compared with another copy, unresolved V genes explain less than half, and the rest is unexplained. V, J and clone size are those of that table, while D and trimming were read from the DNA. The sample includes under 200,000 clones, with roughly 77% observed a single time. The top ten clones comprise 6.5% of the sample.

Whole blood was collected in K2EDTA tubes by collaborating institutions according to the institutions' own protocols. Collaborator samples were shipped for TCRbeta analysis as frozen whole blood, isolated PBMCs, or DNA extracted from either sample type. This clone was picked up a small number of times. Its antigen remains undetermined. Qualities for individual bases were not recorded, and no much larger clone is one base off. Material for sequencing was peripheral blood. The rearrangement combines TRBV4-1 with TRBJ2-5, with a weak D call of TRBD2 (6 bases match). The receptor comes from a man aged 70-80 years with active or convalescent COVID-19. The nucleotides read TGCGCCAGCAGCCAAGCCTCGGGACTCAACCAAGAGACCCAGTACTTC. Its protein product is CASSQASGLNQETQYF.